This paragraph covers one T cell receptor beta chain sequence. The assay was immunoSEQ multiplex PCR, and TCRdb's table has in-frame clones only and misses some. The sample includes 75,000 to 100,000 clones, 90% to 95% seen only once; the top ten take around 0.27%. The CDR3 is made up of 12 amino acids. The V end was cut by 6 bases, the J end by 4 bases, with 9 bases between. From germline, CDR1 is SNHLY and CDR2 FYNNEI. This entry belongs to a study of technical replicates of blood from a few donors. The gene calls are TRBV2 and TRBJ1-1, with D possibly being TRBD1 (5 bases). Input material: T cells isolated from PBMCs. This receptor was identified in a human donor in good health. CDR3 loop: CASRPRGTEAFF. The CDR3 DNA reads TGTGCCAGCAGACCAAGGGGCACTGAAGCTTTCTTT. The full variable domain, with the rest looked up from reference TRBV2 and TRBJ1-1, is EPEVTQTPSHQVTQMGQEVILRCVPISNHLYFYWYRQILGQKVEFLVSFYNNEISEKSEIFDDQFSVERPDGSNFTLKIRSTKLEDSAMYFCASRPRGTEAFFGQGTRLTVV.